This T cell receptor (beta chain) was sequenced in a study of blood T cell repertoires in COVID-19. Overall study: From the United States, Italy and Spain came samples of acute and convalescent COVID-19. PBMCs, B-cell-depleted T cells, or T cells were the source of the cDNA or gDNA that made up the material.

Patients in Seattle were enrolled during active infection, then followed longitudinally. In the authors' workflow: Amplification from reference gene primers served as the basis for estimated nucleated cell counts. TCRdb's table, derived via immunoSEQ multiplex PCR, lists solely in-frame clones and lacks some. D and trimming were read from the DNA, whereas the V and J calls and clone size are those reported in that table. The sample lists 180,000 or so clones; around 85% were seen once. The V gene end was trimmed by 0 bases and the J gene end by 9 bases; junction bases not matched to a gene: 8. In germline, CDR1 is SGHRS, CDR2 YFSETQ. CDR3 length equals 15 residues.

This sequence joins TRBV5-1 and TRBJ2-1, with 8 bases lining up with TRBD1. The source material was peripheral blood. This TCR derives from a person between 70 and 80 years old with COVID-19, enrolled during active disease. CDR3 in DNA: TGCGCCAGCAGCTTGGAAGGACAGGGATTGACTGAGCAGTTCTTC. This gives the protein CASSLEGQGLTEQFF.